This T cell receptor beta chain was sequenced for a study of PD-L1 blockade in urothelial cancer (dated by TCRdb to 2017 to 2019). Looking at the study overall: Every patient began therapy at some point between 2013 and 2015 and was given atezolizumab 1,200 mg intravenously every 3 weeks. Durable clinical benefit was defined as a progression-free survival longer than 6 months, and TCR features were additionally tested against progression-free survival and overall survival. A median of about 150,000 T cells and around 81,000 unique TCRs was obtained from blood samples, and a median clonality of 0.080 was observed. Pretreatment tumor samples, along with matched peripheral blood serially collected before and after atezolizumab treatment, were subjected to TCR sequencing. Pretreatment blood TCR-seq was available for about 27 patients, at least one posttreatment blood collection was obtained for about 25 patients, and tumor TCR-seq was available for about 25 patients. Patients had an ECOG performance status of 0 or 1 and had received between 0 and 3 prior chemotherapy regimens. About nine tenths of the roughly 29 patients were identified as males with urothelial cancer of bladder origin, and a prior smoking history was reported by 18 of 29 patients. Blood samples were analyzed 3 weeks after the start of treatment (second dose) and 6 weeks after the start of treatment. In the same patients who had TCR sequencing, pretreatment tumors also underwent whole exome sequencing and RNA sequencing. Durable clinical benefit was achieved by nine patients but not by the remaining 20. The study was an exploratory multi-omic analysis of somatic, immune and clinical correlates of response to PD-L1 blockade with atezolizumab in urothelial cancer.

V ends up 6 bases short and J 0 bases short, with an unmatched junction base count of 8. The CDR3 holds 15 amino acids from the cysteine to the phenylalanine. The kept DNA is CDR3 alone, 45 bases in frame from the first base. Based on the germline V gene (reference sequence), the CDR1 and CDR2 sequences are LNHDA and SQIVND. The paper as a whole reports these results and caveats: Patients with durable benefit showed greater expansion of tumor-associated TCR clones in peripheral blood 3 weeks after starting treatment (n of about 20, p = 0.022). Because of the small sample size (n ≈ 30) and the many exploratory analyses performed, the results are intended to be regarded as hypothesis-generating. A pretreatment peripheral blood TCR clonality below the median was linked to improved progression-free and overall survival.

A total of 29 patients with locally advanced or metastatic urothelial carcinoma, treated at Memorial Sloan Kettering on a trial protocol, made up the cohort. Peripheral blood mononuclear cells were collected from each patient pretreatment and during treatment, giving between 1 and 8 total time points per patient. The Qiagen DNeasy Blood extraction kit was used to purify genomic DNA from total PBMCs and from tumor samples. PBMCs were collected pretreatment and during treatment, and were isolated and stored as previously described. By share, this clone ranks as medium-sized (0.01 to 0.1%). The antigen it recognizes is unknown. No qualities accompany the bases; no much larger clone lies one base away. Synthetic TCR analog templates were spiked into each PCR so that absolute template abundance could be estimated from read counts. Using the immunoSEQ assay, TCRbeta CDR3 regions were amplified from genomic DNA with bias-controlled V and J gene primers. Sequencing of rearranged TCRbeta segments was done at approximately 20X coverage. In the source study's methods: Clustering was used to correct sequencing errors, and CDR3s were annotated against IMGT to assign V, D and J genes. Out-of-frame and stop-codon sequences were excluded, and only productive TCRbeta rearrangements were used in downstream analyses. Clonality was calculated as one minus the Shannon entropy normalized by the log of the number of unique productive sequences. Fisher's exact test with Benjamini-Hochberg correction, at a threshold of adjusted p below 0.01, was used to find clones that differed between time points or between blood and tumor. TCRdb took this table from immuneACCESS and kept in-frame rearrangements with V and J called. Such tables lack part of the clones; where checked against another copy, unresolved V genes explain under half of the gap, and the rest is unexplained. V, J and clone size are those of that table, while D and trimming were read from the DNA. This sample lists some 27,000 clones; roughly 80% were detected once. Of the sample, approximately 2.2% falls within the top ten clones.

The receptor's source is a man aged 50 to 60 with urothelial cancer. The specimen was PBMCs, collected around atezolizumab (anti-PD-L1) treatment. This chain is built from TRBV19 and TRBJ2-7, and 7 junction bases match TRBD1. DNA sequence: TGTGCCAGTAGGGGAAAGGACAGGCTCTCCTACGAGCAGTACTTC. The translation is CASRGKDRLSYEQYF.